A selection of T cell receptor beta chains follows, all from one sample in a study of graft-versus-host responses after intestinal transplantation. Profiled with immunoSEQ multiplex PCR; TCRdb holds only in-frame clones, not every one. The sample records about 45,000 clones, more than 85% being singletons. The sample was PBMCs, taken 524 days after transplant. The receptors derive from a human patient who received an intestinal transplant, so some T cells may come from the graft donor. The CDR3 runs from the conserved cysteine through the conserved F or W. A D gene is named only where the DNA matches it firmly. Some rows mark clone size as missing; the rest say once, few, many or name a class of expanded clone.

j_gene,abundance,d_gene,v_gene,CDR3nt,CDR3aa
TRBJ1-1,once,-,TRBV18,TGTGCCAGCCGATCCCGGACAGCGAACACTGAAGCTTTCTTT,CASRSRTANTEAFF
TRBJ2-7,-,-,TRBV28,TGTGCCAGCAGTTCCGACGGATCCTCCTACGAGCAGTACTTC,CASSSDGSSYEQYF
TRBJ2-1,-,TRBD2,TRBV27,TGTGCCAGCAGTTTACTGGGACTAGCGGGAGTTTCCTACAATGAGCAGTTCTTC,CASSLLGLAGVSYNEQFF
TRBJ1-1,-,-,TRBV30,TGTGCCTGGACCATTGGGCGGGGGACTGAGGCTTTCTTT,CAWTIGRGTEAFF
TRBJ1-4,-,-,TRBV7-9,TGTGCCAGCAGCTTAACAGAAAAACTGTTTTTT,CASSLTEKLFF
TRBJ2-7,-,TRBD1,TRBV4-3,TGCGCCAGCAGCCGAAGGACAGGGTCCTACGAGCAGTACTTC,CASSRRTGSYEQYF
TRBJ1-2,-,TRBD1,TRBV7-2,TGTGCCAGCAGCCTGACCGGGACAGGGGGCAGAGCTAACTATGGCTACACCTTC,CASSLTGTGGRANYGYTF
TRBJ2-2,-,-,TRBV4-2,TGTGCCAGCAGCCAAGGCGTACAGGGTGCCCCCGGGGAGCTGTTTTTT,CASSQGVQGAPGELFF
TRBJ2-4,once,-,TRBV5-6,TGTGCCAGCAGCTCCCTAGCCAAAAACATTCAGTACTTC,CASSSLAKNIQYF
TRBJ1-2,-,-,TRBV6-1,TGTGCCAGCAGTGAACTTTATGGCTACACCTTC,CASSELYGYTF
TRBJ2-7,-,-,TRBV6-1,TGTGCCAGCAGCAGTGGGTTGGGGGGCTACGACGAGCAGTACTTC,CASSSGLGGYDEQYF
TRBJ1-5,-,-,TRBV29-1,TGCAGCGTTGGCGGGGGTAATCAGCCCCAGCATTTT,CSVGGGNQPQHF
TRBJ2-2,few,-,TRBV29-1,TGCAGCGTGGGGAGGGGGGCACCGAACACCGGGGAGCTGTTTTTT,CSVGRGAPNTGELFF
TRBJ2-3,-,-,TRBV28,TGTGCCAGCGGGACGGAGCTAGCGCTGAGCACAGATACGCAGTATTTT,CASGTELALSTDTQYF
TRBJ1-2,-,-,TRBV27,TGTGCCAGCAGTTTATCGGGACCCCAGATCACAGGGTACCTAAACTATGGCTACACCTTC,CASSLSGPQITGYLNYGYTF
TRBJ1-2,-,TRBD1,TRBV27,TGTGCCAGCAGGGGGACAGGGACCTATAACTATGGCTACACCTTC,CASRGTGTYNYGYTF
TRBJ1-5,once,-,TRBV4-2,TGTGCCAGCAGCCATTCACCCGGCTCGAGCAATCAGCCCCAGCATTTT,CASSHSPGSSNQPQHF
TRBJ2-4,-,-,TRBV5-4,TGTGCCAGCAGCTCGGGGACACTGTTAGCCAAAAACATTCAGTACTTC,CASSSGTLLAKNIQYF
TRBJ2-1,-,TRBD2,TRBV4-1,TGCGCCAGCAGCGACCGACTAGCGGGAGGGCCTAGGAATGAGCAGTTCTTC,CASSDRLAGGPRNEQFF
TRBJ2-3,-,TRBD2,TRBV25-1,TGTGCCAGCAGTGAGGGGTCAGCGGGAGAGACAGATACGCAGTATTTT,CASSEGSAGETDTQYF
TRBJ1-2,once,TRBD1,TRBV5-1,TGCGCCAGCAGCTGGACAGGGCCGGATGGCTACACCTTC,CASSWTGPDGYTF
TRBJ2-7,-,TRBD1,TRBV5-1,TGCGCCAGCAGCCCCGGGACAGCAACCTACGAGCAGTACTTC,CASSPGTATYEQYF
TRBJ2-1,-,TRBD1,TRBV12-5,TGTGCTAGTGGTTTGAGGGCAGGGGGAAGGGATGAGCAGTTCTTC,CASGLRAGGRDEQFF
TRBJ2-7,-,TRBD2,TRBV7-2,TGTGCCAGCAGCTTAGTGGGCGGGAGTGCCTACGAGCAGTACTTC,CASSLVGGSAYEQYF
TRBJ2-7,-,-,TRBV21-1,TGTGCCAGCAGCACCCACAGGGGCGGCAACGAGCAGTACTTC,CASSTHRGGNEQYF
TRBJ2-7,-,-,TRBV28,TGTTCCGCGATGGGCGGGCCACCCTCCTACGAGCAGTACTTC,CSAMGGPPSYEQYF
TRBJ1-1,-,TRBD1,TRBV6-5,TGTGCCAGCAGGGTACAGGGGGCGGACACTGAAGCTTTCTTT,CASRVQGADTEAFF
TRBJ1-3,-,-,TRBV4-1,TGCGCCAGCAGCCAAGGGGCGAGTGGCTTTGGGGGAAACACCATATATTTT,CASSQGASGFGGNTIYF
TRBJ2-7,once,-,TRBV9,TGTGCCAGCAGCCCGAGCCTTAGACAGGACGAGCAGTACTTC,CASSPSLRQDEQYF
TRBJ2-1,-,TRBD2,TRBV18,TGTGCCAGCTCACGTTCACGAGGGACAGCGGGAGGGCCCGATGAGCAGTTCTTC,CASSRSRGTAGGPDEQFF
TRBJ1-5,-,TRBD1,TRBV19,TGTGCCAGTAGTCTAGGACAGGGTAATCAGCCCCAGCATTTT,CASSLGQGNQPQHF
TRBJ2-2,-,-,TRBV27,TGTGCCAGCAGTACCACTTTCACCGGGGAGCTGTTTTTT,CASSTTFTGELFF
TRBJ2-7,-,-,TRBV7-9,TGTGCCAGCAGACAGGGCGGTCACGAGCAGTACTTC,CASRQGGHEQYF
TRBJ1-2,-,-,TRBV15,TGTGCCACCAGCAGAGAGGTCCAATGGGTGGCTGGCTACACCTTC,CATSREVQWVAGYTF
TRBJ2-7,-,-,TRBV27,TGTGCCAGCAGTTTATCAAGGCGGACGTCTGACTACGAGCAGTACTTC,CASSLSRRTSDYEQYF